The rows below give T cell receptor beta chains drawn from one sample of a study of CD8+ T cells in alopecia areata. This table comes from immunoSEQ multiplex PCR, and its TCRdb copy is limited to in-frame clones, with some not included. The sample has about 200,000 clones; more than 55% are singletons. Sequencing was performed on CD8+ T cells sorted from blood. These receptor sequences come from a human donor in good health. The CDR3 runs from the conserved cysteine through the conserved F or W. The D gene is left open where the match is weak. Expanded clones get a size class; other rows say once, few or many, or leave the size out.

V	D	size	J	DNA	CDR3
TRBV11-2	NA	few	TRBJ2-7	TGTGCCAGCAGCCATAGCGGTGGACGGAGCTCCTACGAGCAGTACTTC	CASSHSGGRSSYEQYF
TRBV23-1	TRBD1	once	TRBJ1-2	TGCGCCAGCAGCTCAGGGGGGGGCTATGGCTACACCTTC	CASSSGGGYGYTF
TRBV6-6	NA	few	TRBJ1-1	TGTGCCAGCAGTTACATAGGGAACACTGAAGCTTTCTTT	CASSYIGNTEAFF
TRBV6-5	NA	NA	TRBJ2-7	TGTGCCAGCAGTTTCACCGACAGTTCCTACGAGCAGTACTTC	CASSFTDSSYEQYF
TRBV2	TRBD2	NA	TRBJ2-1	TGTGCCAGCAGTGTTGCGGGAGGGTACAATGAGCAGTTCTTC	CASSVAGGYNEQFF
TRBV5-1	TRBD1	few	TRBJ1-1	TGCGCCAGCAGCTTGGTAGGATCAGGGGGGAACACTGAAGCTTTCTTT	CASSLVGSGGNTEAFF
TRBV28	NA	NA	TRBJ2-7	TGTGCCAGTTGCGGTAGCTCCTACGAGCAGTACTTC	CASCGSSYEQYF
TRBV2	NA	NA	TRBJ1-2	TGTGCCAGCAGGGGAGCTACCTATGGCTACACCTTC	CASRGATYGYTF
TRBV6-5	NA	few	TRBJ2-7	TGTGCCAGCAGTTACCAACAGGAATACTACGAGCAGTACTTC	CASSYQQEYYEQYF
TRBV5-6	NA	NA	TRBJ1-1	TGTGCCAGCAGCACCGGTGAAAACACTGAAGCTTTCTTT	CASSTGENTEAFF
TRBV29-1	TRBD1	NA	TRBJ2-7	TGCAGCGTTGCCGGGACAGGGGGTTCAAACGAGCAGTACTTC	CSVAGTGGSNEQYF
TRBV6-1	NA	NA	TRBJ1-2	TGTGCCAGCAGTGATCGACGCAACTATGGCTACACCTTC	CASSDRRNYGYTF
TRBV7-2	TRBD1	few	TRBJ1-4	TGTGCCAGCAGCTCGACAGGGGTAAATGAAAAACTGTTTTTT	CASSSTGVNEKLFF
TRBV4-1	TRBD2	NA	TRBJ2-5	TGCGCCAGCAGCCCCGGCGGGGGGGCCGCGGAGACCCAGTACTTC	CASSPGGGAAETQYF
TRBV2	NA	NA	TRBJ1-2	TGTGCCAGCTGTCCTAGAGGGACGGTAGGCTATGGCTACACCTTC	CASCPRGTVGYGYTF
TRBV29-1	NA	few	TRBJ2-3	TGCAGCCTACGTCCCGGAGGGCCAGATACGCAGTATTTT	CSLRPGGPDTQYF
TRBV5-6	NA	once	TRBJ2-2	TGTGCCAGCACCCAATCCCCCGGGGAGCTGTTTTTT	CASTQSPGELFF
TRBV13	TRBD1	once	TRBJ1-6	TGTGCCAGCAGCCTGCGGGACAGGGGGCAGGATTCACCCCTCCACTTT	CASSLRDRGQDSPLHF
TRBV7-9	TRBD1	NA	TRBJ1-2	TGTGCCAGCAGCCCCCCGCAGGGGGTTTACCATGGCTACACCTTC	CASSPPQGVYHGYTF
TRBV18	TRBD1	many	TRBJ2-2	TGTGCCAGCTCACCCCCGACAGGGGATCCCGGGGAGCTGTTTTTT	CASSPPTGDPGELFF
TRBV5-1	NA	NA	TRBJ1-1	TGCGCCACCAGGGACCGATTGAACACTGAAGCTTTCTTT	CATRDRLNTEAFF
TRBV7-9	NA	NA	TRBJ1-2	TGTGCCAGCAGCTCTGATCGGGGTGGCTACACCTTC	CASSSDRGGYTF
TRBV25-1	NA	once	TRBJ2-3	TGTGCCAGCAGTGAATTGGGGGGGCTGGGCACAGATACGCAGTATTTT	CASSELGGLGTDTQYF
TRBV4-1	NA	NA	TRBJ2-7	TGCGCCAGCAGCCAATTCCACCGGGACCTCCATCCTAAGGCTGGCGAGCAGTACTTC	CASSQFHRDLHPKAGEQYF
TRBV15	NA	NA	TRBJ2-1	TGTGCCACCAGCATGTCCGACAACTACAATGAGCAGTTCTTC	CATSMSDNYNEQFF
TRBV25-1	TRBD2	once	TRBJ2-5	TGTGCCAGCAGTGCCAATCCGGGGGGGGAGGAGACCCAGTACTTC	CASSANPGGEETQYF
TRBV7-9	TRBD2	few	TRBJ2-5	TGTGCCAGCAGCTCATGGACTAGCGGGGTGGAAGAGACCCAGTACTTC	CASSSWTSGVEETQYF
TRBV4-1	NA	NA	TRBJ1-1	TGCGCCAGCAGTCAGCATCCCGGGACAACTAACACTGAAGCTTTCTTT	CASSQHPGTTNTEAFF
TRBV29-1	TRBD1	NA	TRBJ1-2	TGCAGCGTTGCTGGGGACAGGGAGAATGGCTACACCTTC	CSVAGDRENGYTF
TRBV7-9	NA	NA	TRBJ1-6	TGTGCCAGCAGCTCGACAGAGGGGGCCTATAATTCACCCCTCCACTTT	CASSSTEGAYNSPLHF
TRBV7-8	NA	NA	TRBJ2-2	TGTGCCAGCAGCTTAGCACAGGGAGGAACCGGGGAGCTGTTTTTT	CASSLAQGGTGELFF
TRBV19	NA	few	TRBJ1-5	TGTGCCAGTAGTCGGGCAGGAAATCAGCCCCAGCATTTT	CASSRAGNQPQHF
TRBV7-8	TRBD1	few	TRBJ2-7	TGTGCCAGCAGCCCCGGACAGGGAAGGACCTACGAGCAGTACTTC	CASSPGQGRTYEQYF
TRBV5-1	NA	NA	TRBJ2-4	TGCGCCAGCAGCCCGGACGGAGGGGGCCGCAAAAACATTCAGTACTTC	CASSPDGGGRKNIQYF
TRBV7-8	NA	few	TRBJ1-3	TGTGCCAGCAACGATCCGGGCAGCCACTCTGGAAACACCATATATTTT	CASNDPGSHSGNTIYF
TRBV15	NA	NA	TRBJ2-7	TGTGCCACCAGCAGAGATTATGGGCTGCTGGGCGAGCAGTACTTC	CATSRDYGLLGEQYF
TRBV19	NA	few	TRBJ2-3	TGTGCCAGTAGTCTTGATACGCAGTATTTT	CASSLDTQYF
TRBV28	NA	once	TRBJ1-2	TGTGCCAGCAGTTTAAGTACACCTAACTATGGCTACACCTTC	CASSLSTPNYGYTF
TRBV5-1	NA	NA	TRBJ1-4	TGCGCCAGCAGCTCCTCGTCCGGGTTAAGGGAAAAACTGTTTTTT	CASSSSSGLREKLFF
TRBV30	NA	once	TRBJ1-2	TGTGCCTGGAGGGCGGACAGTACCTTTCCTAGCTATGGCTACACCTTC	CAWRADSTFPSYGYTF
TRBV5-1	TRBD2	NA	TRBJ2-1	TGCGCCAGCAGCTGGAATAGCGGGGAGCAGTTCTTC	CASSWNSGEQFF
TRBV30	TRBD2	NA	TRBJ2-2	TGTGCCTGGCTACCTAGCGGGGGGGATACCGGGGAGCTGTTTTTT	CAWLPSGGDTGELFF
TRBV6-6	NA	once	TRBJ1-5	TGTGCCAGCAGTTCCGTGGGCAATCAGCCCCAGCATTTT	CASSSVGNQPQHF
TRBV13	NA	NA	TRBJ2-1	TGTGCCAGCAGCGCCTCTCCGGATGAGCAGTTCTTC	CASSASPDEQFF